This is a list of T cell receptor beta chains from one sample in a study of cytomegalovirus exposure and HLA in healthy donors. Assay: immunoSEQ multiplex PCR; the TCRdb copy retains only in-frame clones and omits some. Among 150,000 to 200,000 clones, roughly 90% were seen once, and the ten largest hold under 2%. Sequenced: PBMCs. The receptors were sampled from a woman aged 18 to 35 in good health and CMV-seronegative. Each CDR3 is given with its conserved first and last residue. Each record gives: V gene, D gene, clone size, J gene, CDR3 protein, CDR3 DNA. D genes are given only for firm matches. Only some rows state a clone size, as once, few, many or a class for expanded clones.

TRBV30,.,.,TRBJ2-7,CAWSVGGVIPYEQYF,TGTGCCTGGAGTGTCGGGGGAGTTATCCCCTACGAGCAGTACTTC
TRBV27,.,.,TRBJ2-1,CASSRFLTAQGNEQFF,TGTGCCAGCAGTCGTTTTTTGACAGCTCAAGGGAATGAGCAGTTCTTC
TRBV5-4,TRBD1,.,TRBJ2-2,CASSLAVGTEVTGELFF,TGTGCCAGCAGCTTGGCCGTAGGGACAGAGGTCACCGGGGAGCTGTTTTTT
TRBV5-1,.,.,TRBJ2-7,CASSLADYELKDYEQYF,TGCGCCAGCAGCTTGGCCGACTATGAACTCAAGGACTACGAGCAGTACTTC
TRBV7-9,.,.,TRBJ1-1,CASSLARGAGVNTEAFF,TGTGCCAGCAGCTTAGCTCGGGGGGCTGGGGTGAACACTGAAGCTTTCTTT
TRBV5-1,TRBD2,.,TRBJ2-3,CASSPGLPTDTQYF,TGCGCCAGCAGCCCGGGACTACCCACAGATACGCAGTATTTT
TRBV5-6,TRBD1,once,TRBJ1-2,CASKPGTGVGYTF,TGTGCCAGCAAGCCAGGGACAGGTGTTGGCTACACCTTC
TRBV6-4,TRBD2,.,TRBJ2-1,CASSRGTSGPNEQFF,TGTGCCAGCAGCCGGGGGACTAGCGGGCCTAATGAGCAGTTCTTC
TRBV2,TRBD2,.,TRBJ2-7,CASSGAWSGRPRQYF,TGTGCCAGCAGTGGAGCATGGAGCGGGAGGCCTAGACAGTACTTC
TRBV11-2,TRBD1,.,TRBJ1-4,CASTLGGQGNEKLFF,TGTGCCAGCACCCTGGGTGGACAGGGAAATGAAAAACTGTTTTTT
TRBV29-1,.,.,TRBJ2-5,CSVGRLFQETQYF,TGCAGCGTTGGCAGGCTATTCCAAGAGACCCAGTACTTC
TRBV4-2,TRBD2,.,TRBJ2-1,CASSQDISPSGSIPYNEQFF,TGTGCCAGCAGCCAAGACATATCCCCTAGCGGGAGTATTCCCTACAATGAGCAGTTCTTC
TRBV28,.,.,TRBJ1-2,CASSLGRVLYGYTF,TGTGCCAGCAGTTTGGGTCGGGTCTTGTATGGCTACACCTTC
TRBV7-9,TRBD2,.,TRBJ2-5,CASSGGSGRRETQYF,TGTGCCAGCAGTGGCGGGAGCGGGAGACGGGAGACCCAGTACTTC
TRBV28,TRBD2,.,TRBJ2-7,CASSLGGGVYYEQYF,TGTGCCAGCAGTTTGGGCGGGGGGGTATACTACGAGCAGTACTTC
TRBV28,TRBD1,.,TRBJ1-3,CASRRSRGSGNTIYF,TGTGCCAGCAGACGCTCCAGGGGGTCTGGAAACACCATATATTTT
TRBV9,.,.,TRBJ1-5,CASIPTPRGDQPQHF,TGTGCCAGCATACCCACCCCCAGGGGTGATCAGCCCCAGCATTTT
TRBV9,.,.,TRBJ2-3,CASSVGSGSTDTQYF,TGTGCCAGCAGCGTAGGCAGCGGTAGCACAGATACGCAGTATTTT
TRBV6-1,TRBD2,.,TRBJ2-5,CASSDLLAGEPAQETQYF,TGTGCCAGCAGTGACCTCCTAGCGGGAGAACCAGCCCAAGAGACCCAGTACTTC
TRBV4-1,.,.,TRBJ2-3,CASSRQGDRGSSGGIDTQYF,TGCGCCAGCAGCCGCCAAGGGGACAGGGGATCGAGCGGGGGGATTGATACGCAGTATTTT
TRBV4-1,.,.,TRBJ2-5,CASSHPTGTQYF,TGCGCCAGCAGCCATCCCACCGGGACCCAGTACTTC
TRBV5-6,.,.,TRBJ2-7,CASTSFLEPYEQYF,TGTGCCAGCACCTCCTTCTTGGAGCCCTACGAGCAGTACTTC
TRBV7-2,TRBD2,.,TRBJ2-5,CASSFVTSGSGTGETQYF,TGTGCCAGCAGCTTTGTAACTAGCGGGAGTGGCACGGGGGAGACCCAGTACTTC
TRBV4-2,.,.,TRBJ2-2,CASSPGRGTGELFF,TGTGCCAGCAGCCCAGGCAGGGGCACCGGGGAGCTGTTTTTT
TRBV5-6,.,.,TRBJ2-7,CASSLGGYEQYF,TGTGCCAGCAGCTTAGGAGGGTACGAGCAGTACTTC
TRBV5-1,TRBD1,.,TRBJ2-1,CASSLRDSFARQFF,TGCGCCAGCAGCCTCAGGGACAGTTTCGCTAGGCAGTTCTTC
TRBV30,TRBD2,.,TRBJ2-3,CAWSLAGARRDTQYF,TGTGCCTGGAGTCTAGCGGGGGCCCGGAGGGATACGCAGTATTTT
TRBV11-2,TRBD2,.,TRBJ2-5,CASSLGGRLAGQETQYF,TGTGCCAGCAGCTTAGGGGGGCGACTAGCGGGGCAAGAGACCCAGTACTTC
TRBV11-2,TRBD1,.,TRBJ2-7,CASNRAGTAYYEQYF,TGTGCCAGCAACCGCGCCGGGACAGCCTACTACGAGCAGTACTTC
TRBV4-1,TRBD1,once,TRBJ2-2,CASSHFRGRSNTGELFF,TGCGCCAGCAGCCATTTCAGGGGGCGCTCGAACACCGGGGAGCTGTTTTTT
TRBV7-2,.,.,TRBJ2-2,CASSFRETNTGELFF,TGTGCCAGCAGCTTTAGGGAGACGAACACCGGGGAGCTGTTTTTT
TRBV7-9,.,.,TRBJ1-1,CASSLAYQGEAFF,TGTGCCAGCAGCTTAGCGTATCAGGGAGAAGCTTTCTTT
TRBV11-2,TRBD1,.,TRBJ1-1,CASSSAGTGGRAFF,TGTGCCAGCAGCTCGGCCGGGACAGGGGGGAGGGCTTTCTTT
TRBV7-8,.,few,TRBJ2-5,CASSPGEGGTQYF,TGTGCCAGCAGCCCAGGGGAGGGTGGGACCCAGTACTTC
TRBV11-2,TRBD2,.,TRBJ2-7,CASSPGLAGAYEQYF,TGTGCCAGCAGCCCGGGACTAGCGGGGGCTTACGAGCAGTACTTC
TRBV18,.,.,TRBJ1-1,CASSPYDRNTEAFF,TGTGCCAGCTCACCATATGACAGGAACACTGAAGCTTTCTTT
TRBV5-8,.,.,TRBJ2-3,CASSLAGSSADTQYF,TGTGCCAGCAGCTTGGCAGGGTCATCCGCAGATACGCAGTATTTT
TRBV14,TRBD1,.,TRBJ2-2,CASSQEPTGWELFF,TGTGCCAGCAGCCAAGAACCGACAGGGTGGGAGCTGTTTTTT
TRBV7-8,TRBD1,.,TRBJ1-1,CASSLAGPGGYTEAFF,TGTGCCAGCAGCTTAGCTGGGCCAGGGGGCTACACTGAAGCTTTCTTT
TRBV27,.,.,TRBJ1-5,CASRRQALADQPQHF,TGTGCCAGCCGAAGACAGGCTCTAGCGGATCAGCCCCAGCATTTT
TRBV27,TRBD1,.,TRBJ1-1,CASSLGQGTAFF,TGTGCCAGCAGTTTAGGACAGGGAACGGCTTTCTTT
TRBV29-1,TRBD2,.,TRBJ2-7,CSVEGTSTYEQYF,TGCAGCGTTGAAGGGACTAGTACCTACGAGCAGTACTTC
TRBV6-1,.,.,TRBJ1-1,CASSEGTDGTEAFF,TGTGCCAGCAGTGAAGGTACAGATGGCACTGAAGCTTTCTTT
TRBV6-1,TRBD2,.,TRBJ2-7,CASSEGGPSYEQYF,TGTGCCAGCAGTGAGGGAGGGCCCTCCTACGAGCAGTACTTC
TRBV5-6,.,.,TRBJ1-4,CASSLGWTGEANEKLFF,TGTGCCAGCAGCTTGGGCTGGACGGGGGAGGCTAATGAAAAACTGTTTTTT
TRBV30,.,.,TRBJ2-7,CAWSGLRDSSYEQYF,TGTGCCTGGAGTGGGCTCAGGGATAGCTCCTACGAGCAGTACTTC
TRBV27,TRBD1,.,TRBJ2-2,CASSLGTGKAGELFF,TGTGCCAGCAGTTTGGGGACAGGGAAAGCCGGGGAGCTGTTTTTT
TRBV5-8,.,once,TRBJ2-3,CASSFLTVRTDTQYF,TGTGCCAGCAGCTTTTTAACAGTGAGAACAGATACGCAGTATTTT
TRBV6-1,.,.,TRBJ1-1,CATRLQGPNTEAFF,TGTGCCACAAGATTACAGGGACCGAACACTGAAGCTTTCTTT
TRBV5-1,TRBD2,.,TRBJ2-5,CASSLPSGGGKTQYF,TGCGCCAGCAGCTTGCCCAGCGGGGGGGGGAAGACCCAGTACTTC
TRBV6-1,TRBD1,few,TRBJ2-6,CASSEGQGADGANVLTF,TGTGCCAGCAGTGAGGGACAGGGGGCTGATGGGGCCAACGTCCTGACTTTC
TRBV11-2,TRBD2,.,TRBJ2-3,CASSLLAGGSTDTQYF,TGTGCCAGCAGCTTACTAGCGGGGGGGAGCACAGATACGCAGTATTTT
TRBV28,.,.,TRBJ2-2,CASRFGDTGELFF,TGTGCCAGCCGATTCGGGGACACCGGGGAGCTGTTTTTT